The present T cell receptor beta chain was sequenced within a study of cytomegalovirus exposure and HLA in healthy donors. Study in general: Unique TCRs numbering around 80 million, obtained from HLA-typed donors, made up an early data release.

The CDR3 is 14 amino acids. V dropped 3 bases and J dropped 4 bases, with 12 bases sitting between them. Germline CDR1 LNHDA, CDR2 SQIVND (reference sequence). The PCR was carried out with 60 Vbeta primers and 13 Jbeta primers. The method was immunoSEQ multiplex PCR; TCRdb's version includes in-frame clones alone and lacks a portion of them. The top ten hold about 1.8% of the sample, which has 90,000 to 150,000 clones, 80% to 90% seen once. Notes on this clone: Its specificity is unknown.

Overall study results and limits: Reportedly, diagnosis of cytomegalovirus status by the classifier showed high specificity and sensitivity. Fewer N-insertions than the approximately 610-donor mean were reportedly shown by an Asian-associated ancestry cluster in a later analysis. A later analysis associated 16,951 TCR beta sequences with HLA alleles at a 0.05 false discovery rate.

Sample: PBMCs. J is TRBJ1-1 and V is TRBV19; D is ambiguous. This TCR came from a man aged 35 to 55 in good health and CMV-seronegative. CDR3 DNA: TGTGCCAGTAGTATCGTCGGGTTCGGCACTGAAGCTTTCTTT. This encodes CASSIVGFGTEAFF.